This T cell receptor (beta chain) is from a study of immune heterogeneity within non-small cell lung tumors. The CDR3 loop spans 15 amino acids. The ends were cut back, 0 bases at V and 4 bases at J, with 11 bases in the middle. Germline V CDR1 and CDR2: SGHVS, FNYEAQ. Study results and limitations: Local T-cell clonality tracked local tumor mutational burden, showing a moderate yet significant relationship (R around 0.34). Identical dominant CDR3 beta clonotypes were found recurring across a patient's tumor sites, along with site-unique high-frequency clones. Some T-cell receptor beta clonotypes occurred at high frequency. These high-frequency clonotypes were largely distinct between individual patients.

Amplification of the TCR beta CDR3 was achieved through multiplex PCR with 32 V and 13 J primers. TCRdb re-called the multiplex PCR reads through MiXCR, storing one row per CDR3 protein. The table has approximately 9,800 distinct CDR3 sequences, roughly 17% seen once. Template input, which was bulk tumor genomic DNA, totaled 450 to 600 ng per sample. Several far-apart biopsies were taken per primary tumor during surgery. Enrolled patients presented with newly diagnosed, previously untreated non-small cell lung cancer and underwent curative surgery. Donor patients had newly diagnosed non-small cell lung cancer and were having surgery with curative intent. Comments on this clonotype: The antigen is undetermined.

The material sequenced was lung tumor tissue. This TCR came from a man aged 35 to 55 with non-small cell lung cancer. V usage is TRBV7-6 and J usage is TRBJ2-3; D gene uncertain. The CDR3 region is CASSLAASGADTQYF. The CDR3 DNA sequence: TGTGCCAGCAGCTTAGCTGCGTCTGGTGCAGATACGCAGTATTTT.